This T cell receptor beta chain was recovered during a study of cytotoxic CD8 clonotypes in ibrutinib-treated CLL. Study-level information: Of a cohort that held 10 to 12 relapsed/refractory and some 14 treatment-naive patients, fewer than 18 were IGHV unmutated. There were, on average, over 250,000 productive templates and tens of thousands of productive rearrangements per sample. Findings and caveats of the study: Shared public clonotypes were rare, and on treatment they either got smaller or stayed the same. Clonality measured at baseline exceeded age-matched healthy donors, tracking circulating CD8+ T-cell counts.

Clones were read by immunoSEQ multiplex PCR, and TCRdb kept only the in-frame ones, dropping some. The profile shows around 330,000 clones, roughly 70% of them singletons. In germline, CDR1 is MNHNS, CDR2 SASEGT. Trimming took off 6 bases at V and 3 bases at J, with 6 bases between the two ends. This CDR3 region has 11 residues. This clone was counted between two and nine times. Its antigen is not known. The chain recombines TRBV6-1 with TRBJ2-7; D unclear. This TCR came from a human donor with chronic lymphocytic leukemia. The input for sequencing was PBMCs, taken after 36 months of ibrutinib treatment. CDR3: CASRVNYEQYF. The CDR3 DNA is TGTGCCAGCAGGGTCAACTACGAGCAGTACTTC.